Sequencing of this TCR beta chain was carried out in a study of blood T cells in healthy people across ages (dated by TCRdb to 2014 to 2015). Regarding the complete study: In model experiments, template switching captured roughly one uniquely barcoded TCR beta cDNA molecule for every two T cells. To avoid experimental bias, donors of different ages were randomly spread across the sequencing lanes. The donors were split into four age groups: young (average about 15 years), middle-aged (roughly 40), aged (roughly 60) and long-lived (roughly 77). Using the same blood draw, the study looked at two additional independent replicas of 1 million unique cDNA reads for two donors, one aged 18 to 30 and the other aged 80 or older. Using deep sequencing normalized with unique cDNA molecular identifiers, the study measured how TCR beta repertoire diversity changes with age. The paper's findings and limits, for the study overall: Observed TCR beta diversity per million T cells fell roughly linearly with age, and a significant reduction was already apparent by age roughly 40. Conclusive comparison of naive and antigen-experienced compartments was prevented by the profiling of bulk unsorted PBMCs. There was a strong correlation between observed TCR beta diversity and the percentage of naive T cells measured by flow cytometry. Estimates of total diversity from one million sequenced T cells were regarded as lower bounds and underestimates. Because the CMV infection status of the donors was unknown, age-related changes in expanded clonotypes may potentially have been confounded. The long-lived group showed more naive CD4+ T cells, fewer expanded clones and increased TCR diversity than the aged group, suggesting age selection.

According to the germline V gene, CDR1 reads MGHDK and CDR2 reads SYGVNS. The CDR3 contains 15 residues, cysteine and phenylalanine counted. Of the read, only the CDR3 DNA is kept; its 45 bases are in frame from base 1. A note on this clonotype: Its recognized antigen is unknown. One junction end disagrees with the germline gene, perhaps due to a read error.

Systemically healthy Caucasian individuals from Russia, some 36 in total and aged about 6 to 90 years, were included as donors. Each donor gave 9 to 10 milliliters of peripheral blood, collected into EDTA-treated Vacutainer tubes. Ficoll-Paque density-gradient centrifugation was used to isolate PBMCs, with at least 7 million obtained per sample. Total RNA was extracted from PBMCs with Trizol reagent, with at least 5 micrograms obtained per sample. Naive CD45RAhigh/CD27high T cell percentages were measured by flow cytometry on a PBMC aliquot from every donor. The method was 5' RACE. A second about 7 to 11 cycle PCR used a sample-barcoded 5' primer and a J-beta primer mix. A unique molecular identifier was introduced onto each TCR beta cDNA molecule by a template-switch 5' adaptor carrying 12 random nucleotides. Each sample yielded at least 2.5 million CDR3-containing paired-end reads. All of the RNA was converted into first-strand cDNA using the Mint cDNA synthesis kit, with a TRBC-specific oligonucleotide serving as the primer. Following uracil-DNA glycosylase treatment, a first 18-cycle PCR with universal primers M1SS and BC2_uni_R was performed on all cDNA. The paper's data handling went like this. Normalization of each sample was performed by random selection of 1 million high-quality reads, each carrying a distinct molecular identifier. Reads with shared molecular identifiers were discarded instead of being binned into consensus sequences. MiTCR, set to a Q25 quality threshold and the strictest error-elimination algorithm, was used for CDR3 identification, clonotype clustering and error correction. A nonparametric unseen species model using Euler transformation provided a lower-bound estimate of total TCR beta diversity. In-frame beta chains were kept once TCRdb had trimmed the public reads at Q25 with fastp and called clones with MiXCR. CDR3 protein duplicates are merged, each entry listing the most common genes and DNA. V and J calls and clone size were set by TCRdb, not the authors. Counted in this sample were around 1,900,000 distinct CDR3 sequences; approximately 40% of them appeared once. The biggest ten clones account for more than 20% of the sample.

Sequenced: blood. The source is a human donor in good health. The chain employs TRBV25-1 and TRBJ1-2; the D gene remains uncertain. CDR3 region: CASSESRPGYYGYTF. In nucleotide form, the sequence is TGTGCCAGTAGTGAATCCCGTCCGGGATACTATGGCTACACCTTC.